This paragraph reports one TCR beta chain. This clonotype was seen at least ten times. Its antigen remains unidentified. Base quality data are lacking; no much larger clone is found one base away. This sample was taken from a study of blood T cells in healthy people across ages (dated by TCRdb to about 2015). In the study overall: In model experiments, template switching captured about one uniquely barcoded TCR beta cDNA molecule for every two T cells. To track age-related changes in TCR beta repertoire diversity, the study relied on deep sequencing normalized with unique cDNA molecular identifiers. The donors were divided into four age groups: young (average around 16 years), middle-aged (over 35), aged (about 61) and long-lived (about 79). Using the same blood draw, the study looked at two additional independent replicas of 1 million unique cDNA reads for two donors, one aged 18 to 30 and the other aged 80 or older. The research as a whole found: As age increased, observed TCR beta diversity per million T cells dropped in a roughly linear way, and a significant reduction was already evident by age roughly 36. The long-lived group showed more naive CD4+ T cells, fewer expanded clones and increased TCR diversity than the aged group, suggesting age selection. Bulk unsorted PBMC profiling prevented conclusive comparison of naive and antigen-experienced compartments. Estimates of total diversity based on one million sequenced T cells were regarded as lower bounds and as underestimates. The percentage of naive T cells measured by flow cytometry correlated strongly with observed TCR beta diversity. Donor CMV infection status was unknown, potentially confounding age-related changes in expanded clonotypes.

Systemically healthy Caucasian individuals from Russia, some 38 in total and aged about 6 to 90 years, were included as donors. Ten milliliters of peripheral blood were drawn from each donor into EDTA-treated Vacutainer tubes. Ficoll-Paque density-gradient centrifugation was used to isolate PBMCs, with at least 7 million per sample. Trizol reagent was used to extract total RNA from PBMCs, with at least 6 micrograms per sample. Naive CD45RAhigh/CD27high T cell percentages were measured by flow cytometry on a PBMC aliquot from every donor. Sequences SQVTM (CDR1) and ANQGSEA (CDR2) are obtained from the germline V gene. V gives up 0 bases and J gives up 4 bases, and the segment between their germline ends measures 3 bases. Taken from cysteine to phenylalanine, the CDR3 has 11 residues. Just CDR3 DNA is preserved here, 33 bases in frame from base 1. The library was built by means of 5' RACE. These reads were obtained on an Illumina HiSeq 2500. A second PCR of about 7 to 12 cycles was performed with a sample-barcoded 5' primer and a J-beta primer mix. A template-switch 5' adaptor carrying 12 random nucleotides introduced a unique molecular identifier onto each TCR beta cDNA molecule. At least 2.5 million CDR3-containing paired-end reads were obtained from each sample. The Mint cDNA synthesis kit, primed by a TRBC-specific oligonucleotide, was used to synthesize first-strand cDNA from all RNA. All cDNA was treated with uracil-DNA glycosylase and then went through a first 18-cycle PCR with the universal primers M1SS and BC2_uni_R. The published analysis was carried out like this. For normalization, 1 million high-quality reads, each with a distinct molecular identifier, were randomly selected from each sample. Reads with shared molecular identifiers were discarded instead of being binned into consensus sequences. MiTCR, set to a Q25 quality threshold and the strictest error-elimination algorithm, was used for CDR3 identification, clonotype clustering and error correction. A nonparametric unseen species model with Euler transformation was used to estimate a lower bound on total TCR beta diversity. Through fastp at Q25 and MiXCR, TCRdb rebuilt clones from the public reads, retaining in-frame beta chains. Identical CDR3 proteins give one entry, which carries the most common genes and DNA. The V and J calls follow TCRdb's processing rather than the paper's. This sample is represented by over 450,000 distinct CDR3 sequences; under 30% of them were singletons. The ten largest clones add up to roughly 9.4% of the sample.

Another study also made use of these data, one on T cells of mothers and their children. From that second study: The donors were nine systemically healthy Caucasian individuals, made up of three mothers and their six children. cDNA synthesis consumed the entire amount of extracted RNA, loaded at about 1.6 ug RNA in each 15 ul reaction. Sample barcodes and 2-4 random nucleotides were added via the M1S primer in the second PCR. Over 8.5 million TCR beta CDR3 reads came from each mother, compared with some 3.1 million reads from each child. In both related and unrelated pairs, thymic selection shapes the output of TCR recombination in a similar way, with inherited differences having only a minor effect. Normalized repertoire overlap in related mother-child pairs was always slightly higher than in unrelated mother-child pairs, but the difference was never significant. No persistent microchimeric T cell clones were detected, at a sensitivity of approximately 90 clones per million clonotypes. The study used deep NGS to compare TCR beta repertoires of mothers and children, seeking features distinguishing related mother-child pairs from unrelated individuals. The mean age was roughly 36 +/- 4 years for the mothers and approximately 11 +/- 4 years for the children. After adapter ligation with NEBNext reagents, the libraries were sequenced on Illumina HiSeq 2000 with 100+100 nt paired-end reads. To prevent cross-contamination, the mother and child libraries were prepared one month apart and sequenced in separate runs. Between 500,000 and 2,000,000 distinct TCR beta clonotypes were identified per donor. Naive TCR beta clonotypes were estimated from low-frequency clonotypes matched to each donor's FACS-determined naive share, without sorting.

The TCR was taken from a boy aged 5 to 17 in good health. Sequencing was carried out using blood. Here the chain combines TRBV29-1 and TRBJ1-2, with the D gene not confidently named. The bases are TGCAGCGTTGAAGAGGGCTATGGCTACACCTTC. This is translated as CSVEEGYGYTF.